A selection of T cell receptor beta chains follows, all from one sample in a study of regulatory T cells in long-lasting Graves disease. MiXCR was run by TCRdb on the multiplex PCR reads, yielding one entry per CDR3 protein. The sample consists of a few hundred thousand distinct CDR3 sequences, 13% of them appearing once. The same sample was also studied in work on T cells in Graves' hyperthyroidism and ophthalmopathy.

The sequencing here drew on peripheral blood mononuclear cells (PBMCs), taken at new diagnosis, from a patient treated with antithyroid drugs. The receptors stem from a man in his thirties or forties with Graves disease. Both conserved end residues are part of each CDR3. Each record gives: J gene, D gene, V gene, clone size, CDR3 DNA, CDR3 protein. D genes are given only for firm matches. The listing skips clone size in some rows; elsewhere it reads once, few, many or a size class.

J: TRBJ2-5
D: TRBD1
V: TRBV9
size: -
DNA: TGTGCCAGCGGCGGCCGGGACAGGGGGCATGAGACCCAGTACTTC
CDR3: CASGGRDRGHETQYF

J: TRBJ2-1
D: -
V: TRBV14
size: -
DNA: TGTGCCAGCAGCCAAGACCCGCTCCTGGCCCAGGAGTACAATGAGCAGTTCTTC
CDR3: CASSQDPLLAQEYNEQFF

J: TRBJ2-1
D: -
V: TRBV24-1
size: few
DNA: TGTGCCACCAGTGGTTCTCGTGTGGGGAATTACTACAATGAGCAGTTCTTC
CDR3: CATSGSRVGNYYNEQFF

J: TRBJ1-6
D: TRBD1
V: TRBV11-2
size: few
DNA: TGTGCCAGCAGCACCCGGACAGGGTCTAATTCACCCCTCCACTTT
CDR3: CASSTRTGSNSPLHF

J: TRBJ2-6
D: -
V: TRBV24-1
size: few
DNA: TGTGCCACCAGCGGCAGGGCAGGTGGGGCCAACGCCCTGACTTTC
CDR3: CATSGRAGGANALTF

J: TRBJ1-1
D: -
V: TRBV19
size: many
DNA: TGTGCCAGTAGTGTCGGACACCCGACTGAAGCTTTCTTT
CDR3: CASSVGHPTEAFF

J: TRBJ1-2
D: -
V: TRBV2
size: many
DNA: TGTGCCAGCACCTTCGAGGGACGGCTCTATGGCTACACCTTC
CDR3: CASTFEGRLYGYTF

J: TRBJ1-4
D: -
V: TRBV20-1
size: many
DNA: TGCAGTGCTAGAGATGTGGGGGCAGGCGAAAAACTGTTTTTT
CDR3: CSARDVGAGEKLFF

J: TRBJ1-2
D: -
V: TRBV12-3/TRBV12-4
size: many
DNA: TGTGCCAGCAGTTTAAACGGTGCCGAGAAGTATGGCTACACCTTC
CDR3: CASSLNGAEKYGYTF

J: TRBJ2-1
D: TRBD1
V: TRBV25-1
size: few
DNA: TGTGCCAGCAGTGTCCCCGGGACAGGGAGGAGTGAGCAGTTCTTC
CDR3: CASSVPGTGRSEQFF

J: TRBJ1-1
D: TRBD1
V: TRBV3-1
size: few
DNA: TGTGCCAGCAGCCAAGAGGACAGGGATACTGAAGCTTTCTTT
CDR3: CASSQEDRDTEAFF

J: TRBJ1-1
D: -
V: TRBV19
size: many
DNA: TGTGCCAGTAGTATAACTATAGGTAACACTGAAGCTTTCTTT
CDR3: CASSITIGNTEAFF

J: TRBJ2-2
D: TRBD2
V: TRBV11-2
size: many
DNA: TGTGCCAGCAGCCCCGGGGGGACTAGCGGGACCGGGGAGCTGTTTTTT
CDR3: CASSPGGTSGTGELFF

J: TRBJ1-5
D: -
V: TRBV9
size: -
DNA: TGTGCCAGCGGGGGGGAAAGGAATCAGCCCCAGCATTTT
CDR3: CASGGERNQPQHF

J: TRBJ2-7
D: -
V: TRBV19
size: few
DNA: TGTGCCAGTAGTATGGCAGGGCCCTACGAGCAGTACTTC
CDR3: CASSMAGPYEQYF

J: TRBJ2-7
D: TRBD1
V: TRBV28
size: many
DNA: TGTGCCAGCAGTTTTTGGGACAGTTCCTCCTACGAGCAGTACTTC
CDR3: CASSFWDSSSYEQYF

J: TRBJ1-3
D: TRBD1
V: TRBV29-1
size: many
DNA: TGCAGCGTTGCGGGACAGGGGTTCTCTGGAAACACCATATATTTT
CDR3: CSVAGQGFSGNTIYF

J: TRBJ2-1
D: -
V: TRBV9
size: few
DNA: TGTGCCAGCAGCGTAGAGGGTGGTGAGCAGTTCTTC
CDR3: CASSVEGGEQFF

J: TRBJ1-5
D: -
V: TRBV6-1
size: few
DNA: TGTGCCAGCATCACGACAGGAGGAAGTCAGCCCCAGCATTTT
CDR3: CASITTGGSQPQHF

J: TRBJ1-6
D: TRBD1
V: TRBV2
size: many
DNA: TGTGCCAGCAGCGAGCCTAGAGGACAGGGGATCTCACCCCTCCACTTT
CDR3: CASSEPRGQGISPLHF

J: TRBJ2-7
D: TRBD1
V: TRBV4-2
size: few
DNA: TGTGCCAGCAGCCGGTACCTCGTGATTGGGACAGGCGGAGGAGGCGCCGAGCAGTACTTC
CDR3: CASSRYLVIGTGGGGAEQYF

J: TRBJ2-3
D: TRBD1
V: TRBV19
size: few
DNA: TGTGCCAGTAGTATCCCTGACAGGGGGACTAAAGATACGCAGTATTTT
CDR3: CASSIPDRGTKDTQYF

J: TRBJ1-2
D: -
V: TRBV10-3
size: many
DNA: TGTGCCATCAGTGAGGAGGGTGGTACCTCTAACTATGGCTACACCTTC
CDR3: CAISEEGGTSNYGYTF

J: TRBJ2-5
D: -
V: TRBV6-1
size: -
DNA: TGTGCCAGCAGGGATAGTGGGGGGGGCGCAAAAGAAGAGACCCAGTACTTC
CDR3: CASRDSGGGAKEETQYF

J: TRBJ2-1
D: -
V: TRBV7-6
size: -
DNA: TGTGCCAGCAGCATCCAGGCAGGATCCCAGTTCTTC
CDR3: CASSIQAGSQFF

J: TRBJ2-7
D: -
V: TRBV6-1
size: few
DNA: TGTGCCAGCAGTGAGAGGAGGAACGGGCTGGGGTACGAGCAGTACTTC
CDR3: CASSERRNGLGYEQYF

J: TRBJ1-1
D: -
V: TRBV10-3
size: few
DNA: TGTGCCATCAGGGCGGGGGGGAACACTGAAGCTTTCTTT
CDR3: CAIRAGGNTEAFF

J: TRBJ1-2
D: TRBD1
V: TRBV20-1
size: few
DNA: TGCAGTGCTTACAGGGGTTTGGAAGGCTACACCTTC
CDR3: CSAYRGLEGYTF

J: TRBJ2-7
D: -
V: TRBV6-9
size: many
DNA: TGTGCCAGCAGTTACAAGACAGGTCACGAGCAGTACTTC
CDR3: CASSYKTGHEQYF

J: TRBJ2-2
D: TRBD1
V: TRBV20-1
size: many
DNA: TGCAGTGCTGCCGATCCCAGGGGGATAGACACCGGGGAGCTGTTTTTT
CDR3: CSAADPRGIDTGELFF

J: TRBJ2-7
D: TRBD2
V: TRBV4-1
size: few
DNA: TGCGCCAGCAGCCAAGGAGGCGGCGGGGGGGCCTACGAGCAGTACTTC
CDR3: CASSQGGGGGAYEQYF

J: TRBJ2-1
D: TRBD2
V: TRBV11-2
size: many
DNA: TGTGCTACTCAGCTGGGCCTAGCGGGAGATGAGCAGTTCTTC
CDR3: CATQLGLAGDEQFF

J: TRBJ2-1
D: -
V: TRBV20-1
size: -
DNA: TGCAGTGCCCCATCCCCTTCAGGAGGCGGTGAGCAGTTCTTC
CDR3: CSAPSPSGGGEQFF